Below are 16 T cell receptor beta chains sequenced from a single sample in a study of cytomegalovirus exposure and HLA in healthy donors. Primers: 60 Vbeta forward and 13 Jbeta reverse. Clones were sequenced by immunoSEQ multiplex PCR, and TCRdb holds only the in-frame ones, with some missing. The sample includes some 83,000 clones, about 77% of them seen just once. The specimen was PBMCs. Receptors originate from a man in his 60s in good health and CMV-seronegative.

The chain couples TRBV5-4 to TRBJ2-4; 11 nucleotides match TRBD2. There are 16 residues in the CDR3. Germline V gene sequence: CDR1 SGHNT, CDR2 YYREEE (reference sequence). J lost 0 bases, V lost 4 bases, and 3 bases had no gene match. CDR3 in DNA: TGTGCCAGCAGCCTAGCGGGGGGACAAGCCAAAAACATTCAGTACTTC. Translated, it gives CASSLAGGQAKNIQYF.

The CDR3 nucleotides are TGTGCCAGCAGTGTCGAAGGGTGGGGCTCCCCAACGAACACCGGGGAGCTGTTTTTT. Amino acid sequence: CASSVEGWGSPTNTGELFF. The chain couples TRBV6-1 to TRBJ2-2; D is perhaps TRBD1 (5 bases). The CDR3 spans 19 residues. Germline CDR1 and CDR2: MNHNS and SASEGT. V was cut by 4 bases and J by 0 bases, with 21 bases left in between.

This chain links TRBV2 with TRBJ2-5; the match to TRBD2 covers 12 bases. This CDR3 comprises 16 residues. Germline assignment: CDR1 SNHLY and CDR2 FYNNEI. Losses at the gene ends were 2 bases for V and 6 bases for J; bases not matched to a gene: 7. The CDR3 is CASSESTSGGGKTQYF. For the CDR3, the DNA is TGTGCCAGCAGTGAATCGACTAGCGGGGGTGGGAAGACCCAGTACTTC.

V usage is TRBV6-6 and J usage is TRBJ1-6; 7 positions match TRBD1. Per the germline V gene, CDR1 is MNHNY and CDR2 is SVGAGI (reference sequence). CDR3 length: 15 residues. The ends lost 2 bases at V and 9 bases at J; junction bases unmatched: 7. The CDR3: CASSYPTGSSSPLHF. The DNA for the CDR3 is TGTGCCAGCAGTTACCCGACAGGGAGTAGTTCACCCCTCCACTTT.

The genes are TRBV2 and TRBJ1-4; perhaps TRBD1 as D (5 bases). V was shortened by 4 bases and J by 8 bases, with 23 bases between the two germline ends. CDR3 size: 17 residues. Germline CDR1 is SNHLY and CDR2 is FYNNEI. CDR3 bases: TGTGCCAGCAGTGGGGGGACGGTGCGTCCGGCGGGGGAAAAACTGTTTTTT. Its protein product is CASSGGTVRPAGEKLFF.

In its sample, this clone was seen once. The genes are TRBV29-1 and TRBJ2-4; 7 nucleotides line up with TRBD1. V lost 6 bases to trimming and J lost 2 bases; unmatched junction nucleotides: 22. CDR1 SQVTM and CDR2 ANQGSEA come from the germline V gene. This CDR3 has 19 residues. The CDR3 nucleotides are TGCAGCGTCGCGGTAGGGGGCACGGGACGGATGGGCTCCAAAAACATTCAGTACTTC. It is translated as CSVAVGGTGRMGSKNIQYF.

The chain employs TRBV7-4 and TRBJ2-7; 8 bases are a match to TRBD1. This CDR3 has 15 residues. The V gene end was trimmed by 1 base and the J gene end by 3 bases; junction bases not matched to a gene: 5. CDR1 and CDR2 (germline): SGHVT, SQSDAQ. The CDR3 nucleotides read TGTGCCAGCAGCTTAGGTATAACAGGGGGCTACGAGCAGTACTTC. It encodes CASSLGITGGYEQYF.

The chain employs TRBV5-6 and TRBJ1-1; the D is unclear. The CDR3 contains 13 residues. From germline, CDR1 is SGHDT and CDR2 YYEEEE. The V end lost 3 bases, the J end lost 3 bases, and 9 bases lay between the germline ends. The CDR3 region has the DNA TGTGCCAGCAGCTGGGCCGTCGACACTGAAGCTTTCTTT. This codes for CASSWAVDTEAFF.

V usage is TRBV7-6 and J usage is TRBJ1-6; 7 bases match TRBD1. Germline loops: CDR1 SGHVS, CDR2 FNYEAQ. V lost 5 bases and J lost 7; bases outside the gene matches: 14. The CDR3 consists of 17 residues. CDR3 loop: CASSLGWTGNQNSPLHF. CDR3 in DNA: TGTGCCAGCAGCCTTGGATGGACAGGAAACCAAAATTCACCCCTCCACTTT.

This clone appeared a few times. The same CDR3 can be traced to other DNA sequences in this sample. The chain couples TRBV4-1 to TRBJ1-5, with D unclear. Germline lookup yields CDR1 MGHRA and CDR2 YSYEKL. The CDR3 is 16 amino acids. The V end lost 0 bases, the J end lost 4 bases, and 13 bases lay between the germline ends. Here the CDR3 reads CASSQDGGLGNQPQHF. The CDR3 DNA follows: TGCGCCAGCAGCCAAGACGGCGGGTTGGGGAATCAGCCCCAGCATTTT.

This clone was observed a handful of times. The chain has TRBV27 and TRBJ1-3; D is unresolved. This CDR3 is built from 15 residues. Germline V gene sequence: CDR1 MNHEY, CDR2 SMNVEV (reference sequence). V was trimmed by 0 bases and J by 0 bases, leaving 6 bases between them. The CDR3 region has the DNA TGTGCCAGCAGTTTATCACCGAGCTCTGGAAACACCATATATTTT. It encodes CASSLSPSSGNTIYF.

This chain connects TRBV9 to TRBJ2-3; D perhaps matches TRBD1 (7 bases). V lost 0 bases and J 7 bases, leaving 15 bases between the germline ends. CDR1 is SGDLS and CDR2 is YYNGEE in the germline V gene. The CDR3 length is 15 residues. CDR3 DNA: TGTGCCAGCAGCGTAGAAGGCAGGGGGGCAAATACGCAGTATTTT. Protein product: CASSVEGRGANTQYF.

The chain recombines TRBV10-1 with TRBJ1-2; D ambiguous. Trimming cost V 9 bases and J 2 bases, with 16 bases left between them. The CDR3 loop spans 14 amino acids. Per the germline V gene, CDR1 is WNHNN and CDR2 is SYGVQD (reference sequence). CDR3 region: CARLWRETNYGYTF. DNA for the CDR3: TGCGCCAGACTTTGGCGGGAAACGAACTATGGCTACACCTTC.

In this sample, this clone turned up a few times. The chain uses TRBV15 and TRBJ2-3; weak D call: TRBD1 (6 bases). Germline V gene lookup returns CDR1 LNHNV and CDR2 YYDKDF (reference sequence). V was trimmed by 0 bases and J by 5 bases, leaving 15 bases between them. There are 16 residues in the CDR3. The CDR3 nucleotides are TGTGCCACCAGCAGAGAAGACAGGTCGTATAAAGATACGCAGTATTTT. This translates into CATSREDRSYKDTQYF.

This rearrangement joins TRBV13 to TRBJ2-5; TRBD1 matches at 7 bases. TRBJ2-7 explains the end of the DNA better; the J call may be wrong. Germline V gives CDR1 PRHDT, CDR2 FYEKMQ (reference sequence). The CDR3 contains 13 residues. CDR3 residues: CASRGTVSYEQYF. CDR3 DNA sequence: TGTGCCAGCAGGGGGACAGTCTCCTACGAGCAGTACTTC.

The genes are TRBV30 and TRBJ1-2, with D perhaps matching TRBD1 (5 bases). The CDR3 runs to 17 residues. V shed 4 bases and J shed 4 bases, with 25 bases lying between them. The germline gives CDR1 GTSNPN, CDR2 SVGIG (reference sequence). In nucleotides, the CDR3 is TGTGCCTGGACCTGGGGGGACGGAAAACCCGGCGGCTATGGCTACACCTTC. It translates to CAWTWGDGKPGGYGYTF.